The T cell receptor beta chain under discussion was sequenced for a study of cytomegalovirus exposure and HLA in healthy donors. PCR primers comprised 60 Vbeta and 13 Jbeta primers. The protocol was immunoSEQ multiplex PCR, while the TCRdb copy is restricted to in-frame clones and leaves out a portion. The sample holds approximately 150,000 clones, roughly 80% seen once. The CDR3 spans 16 residues. The germline gives CDR1 MNHEY, CDR2 SVGAGI. V lost 4 bases and J lost 3; bases outside the gene matches: 6. The V call is TRBV6-5, the J call TRBJ2-4; TRBD2 agrees at 10 bases. The receptor comes from a man aged 18 to 29 in good health and CMV-seropositive. Sequenced sample: PBMCs. The CDR3 sequence is CASSFRAGGNKNIQYF. CDR3 coding DNA: TGTGCCAGCAGTTTCCGAGCGGGAGGGAACAAAAACATTCAGTACTTC.